These T cell receptor beta chains were read from a single sample in a study of monozygotic twins with inflammatory bowel disease. Each CDR3 protein gets one entry in TCRdb, which reprocessed the 5' RACE reads and gives no DNA. The table for this sample gives around 210,000 distinct CDR3 sequences. The sequencing sample was made of blood. Source of these receptors: a human donor with ulcerative colitis or Crohn's disease, or a healthy co-twin of an affected twin (not recorded which). Both conserved end residues are part of each CDR3.

j_call | v_call | cdr3_aa
TRBJ2-5 | TRBV5-4 | CASSLATGGAETQYF
TRBJ2-7 | TRBV29-1 | CSVEDADRGTYEQYF
TRBJ1-1 | TRBV27 | CASSLGTGTLEAFF
TRBJ1-4 | TRBV5-1 | CASSCYSSGVTNEKLFF
TRBJ1-1 | TRBV7-2 | CASSRLGGNTEAFF
TRBJ1-2 | TRBV28 | CASSSPGTAIGYTF
TRBJ2-5 | TRBV2 | CASGGQQETQYF
TRBJ1-1 | TRBV25-1 | CASSDPDRGSNTEAFF
TRBJ2-1 | TRBV5-6 | CASSLGRPSYNEQFF
TRBJ2-3 | TRBV5-1 | CASSFVPGLDTDTQYF
TRBJ2-1 | TRBV7-9 | CASSLGMSGGRDEQFF
TRBJ1-1 | TRBV4-1 | CASSLPGQGTEAFF
TRBJ2-3 | TRBV9 | CASSVVVGTDTQYF
TRBJ2-1 | TRBV18 | CASSPGSQGAPTSSYNEQFF
TRBJ1-1 | TRBV18 | CASSPSGPTNTEAFF
TRBJ1-1 | TRBV7-9 | CASSLRTLRDEAFF
TRBJ1-1 | TRBV5-1 | CASSLASQFTEAFF
TRBJ1-1 | TRBV6-5 | CASSSLLTGGAEAFF
TRBJ2-1 | TRBV11-2 | CASSWGPNHDGIEQFF
TRBJ2-1 | TRBV5-6 | CASSLYYNEQFF
TRBJ2-3 | TRBV20-1 | CSARLAGGFTDTQYF
TRBJ1-2 | TRBV7-2 | CASSLSRGLGGGYTF
TRBJ1-1 | TRBV5-1 | CASSLDGTPEAFF
TRBJ1-1 | TRBV12-3/TRBV12-4 | CASSVTGIEAFF
TRBJ1-1 | TRBV7-8 | CASSYNRNTEAFF
TRBJ2-7 | TRBV7-9 | CAGQQGSAYEQYF
TRBJ2-7 | TRBV10-3 | CAISESAGGYEQNF
TRBJ2-7 | TRBV27 | CASSSATGTGFHEQYF
TRBJ1-1 | TRBV4-1 | CATSQDYPGEGGTEAFF
TRBJ2-4 | TRBV5-1 | CASSPMGLAGEQNIQYF